What follows are 31 T cell receptor beta chains derived from one specimen sequenced in a study of T cells after posttransplantation cyclophosphamide. Cells defined as naive were viable CD3+CD4+ or CD3+CD8+ and CCR7+CD45RA+CD45RO-CD95-CD27+CD28+. Here immunoSEQ multiplex PCR was the method, and the copy in TCRdb shows in-frame clones only, minus some. The repertoire consists of around 31,000 clones, with over 75% occurring once and the leading ten covering 0.1%. Sequenced: naive CD4+ T cells sorted from blood. Receptors originate from a man aged 30 to 39 in good health and a related stem cell transplant donor.

This chain links TRBV5-6 with TRBJ2-7, with 8 bases matching TRBD1. J was trimmed by 6 bases and V by 4 bases; bases with no gene match: 9. This CDR3 is built from 14 residues. Germline assignment: CDR1 SGHDT and CDR2 YYEEEE. CDR3 in DNA: TGTGCCAGCAGCCAGAGGACAGGGTCGAGCGAGCAGTACTTC. Amino acid sequence: CASSQRTGSSEQYF.

V usage is TRBV19 and J usage is TRBJ1-1, with no clear D. Germline V gives CDR1 LNHDA, CDR2 SQIVND (reference sequence). The CDR3 extends over 12 amino acids. Trimming took off 5 bases at V and 5 bases at J, with 9 bases between the two ends. CDR3 coding DNA: TGTGCCAGTAGTCCCCCCAGGACTGAAGCTTTCTTT. Its translation: CASSPPRTEAFF. The variable domain in full, with the rest retrieved from reference TRBV19 and TRBJ1-1, is DGGITQSPKYLFRKEGQNVTLSCEQNLNHDAMYWYRQDPGQGLRLIYYSQIVNDFQKGDIAEGYSVSREKKESFPLTVTSAQKNPTAFYLCASSPPRTEAFFGQGTRLTVV.

CDR3 DNA: TGCGCCAGCAGTGAGTGGGACAGGGTGCGAGCTAATGAAAAACTGTTTTTT. Translation gives CASSEWDRVRANEKLFF. The rearrangement uses TRBV10-2 and TRBJ1-4, with 9 positions matching TRBD1. Germline CDR1 reads WSHSY; CDR2 reads SAAADI. With V trimmed by 1 base and J by 3 bases, 6 bases remained unmatched. CDR3 length: 17 residues.

This CDR3 reads CASIGYRGTFGYTF. CDR3 DNA: TGTGCCAGCATAGGGTATCGGGGGACCTTTGGCTACACCTTC. The rearrangement joins TRBV6-1 to TRBJ1-2; D perhaps matches TRBD1 (5 bases). Germline assignment: CDR1 MNHNS and CDR2 SASEGT. The CDR3 is 14 amino acids. V dropped 7 bases and J dropped 7 bases, with 19 bases sitting between them.

The J gene is TRBJ2-1, the V gene TRBV19; 7 positions agree with TRBD1. V lost 5 bases, J lost 2 bases, and 9 bases stayed unmatched. The CDR3 consists of 16 residues. Germline V gives CDR1 LNHDA, CDR2 SQIVND (reference sequence). This CDR3 reads CASSVRNRGPYNEQFF. For the CDR3, the DNA is TGTGCCAGTAGTGTTCGAAACAGGGGTCCCTACAATGAGCAGTTCTTC.

This clone was seen once. The chain recombines TRBV5-1 with TRBJ2-2, with TRBD2 identical over 7 bases. Germline CDR1 is SGHRS and CDR2 is YFSETQ. The trim removed 0 bases at V and 6 bases at J, leaving 2 bases unmatched. The CDR3 spans 14 residues. CDR3 loop: CASSLGLAAGELFF. In nucleotides, the CDR3 is TGCGCCAGCAGCTTGGGTCTAGCGGCCGGGGAGCTGTTTTTT.

The genes are TRBV6-5 and TRBJ1-2; weak D call: TRBD1 (5 bases). The V end was cut by 9 bases, the J end by 5 bases, with 16 bases between. CDR3 length: 13 amino acids. Germline V gene data show CDR1 as MNHEY and CDR2 as SVGAGI. This chain's CDR3 is CASRRGKEYGYTF. Here the CDR3 DNA reads TGTGCCAGTCGGAGGGGAAAGGAATATGGCTACACCTTC.

The chain has TRBV7-2 and TRBJ1-2; TRBD1 is a possible D gene (5 bases). The V end lost 5 bases, the J end lost 8 bases, and 18 bases lay between the germline ends. CDR1 is SGHTA and CDR2 is FQGNSA in the germline V gene. CDR3 length: 14 residues. CDR3 sequence: CASSATGGIYGYTF. The CDR3 coding sequence is TGTGCCAGCAGCGCGACGGGGGGGATTTACGGCTACACCTTC. The entire variable domain, with the rest obtained from reference TRBV7-2 and TRBJ1-2, is as follows: GAGVSQSPSNKVTEKGKDVELRCDPISGHTALYWYRQSLGQGLEFLIYFQGNSAPDKSGLPSDRFSAERTGGSVSTLTIQRTQQEDSAVYLCASSATGGIYGYTFGSGTRLTVV.

This chain connects TRBV11-2 to TRBJ1-1; D call uncertain. V lost 0 bases to trimming and J lost 5 bases, with 10 bases between them. The germline V gene has CDR1 SGHAT and CDR2 FQNNGV. The CDR3 runs 14 residues. The CDR3 here is CASSLDGAGTEAFF. The CDR3 coding sequence is TGTGCCAGCAGCTTAGATGGTGCCGGGACTGAAGCTTTCTTT. The whole variable domain, filled in from reference TRBV11-2 and TRBJ1-1, reads EAGVAQSPRYKIIEKRQSVAFWCNPISGHATLYWYQQILGQGPKLLIQFQNNGVVDDSQLPKDRFSAERLKGVDSTLKIQPAKLEDSAVYLCASSLDGAGTEAFFGQGTRLTVV.

V and J are TRBV2 and TRBJ2-5, with D possibly TRBD1 on 6 matching bases. The CDR3 consists of 14 residues. Trimming cost V 5 bases and J 7 bases, with 17 bases left between them. The germline gives CDR1 SNHLY, CDR2 FYNNEI. The chain's CDR3 is CASSPTGLWVTQYF. DNA of the CDR3: TGTGCCAGCAGTCCCACAGGGCTCTGGGTGACCCAGTACTTC.

The chain has TRBV5-5 and TRBJ1-5; TRBD1 matches 7 bases. V was pared by 5 bases and J by 4 bases, with 3 bases of the junction left unmatched. The germline gives CDR1 SGHKS, CDR2 YYEKEE (reference sequence). The CDR3 is made up of 13 amino acids. The CDR3 region has the DNA TGTGCCAGCAGTGGGACAGTTAATCAGCCCCAGCATTTT. Translation: CASSGTVNQPQHF. Full variable domain (rest looked up from reference TRBV5-5 and TRBJ1-5): DAGVTQSPTHLIKTRGQQVTLRCSPISGHKSVSWYQQVLGQGPQFIFQYYEKEERGRGNFPDRFSARQFPNYSSELNVNALLLGDSALYLCASSGTVNQPQHFGDGTRLSIL.

The J gene is TRBJ2-1, the V gene TRBV7-2; weak D call: TRBD2 (6 bases). Trimming stripped 2 bases from V and 4 bases from J, with 12 bases between. The CDR3 is 15 amino acids. The germline V gene encodes CDR1 SGHTA and CDR2 FQGNSA. The CDR3 sequence is CASSLSLASYNEQFF. The CDR3 nucleotides are TGTGCCAGCAGCTTATCGCTAGCGTCTTACAATGAGCAGTTCTTC.

The chain employs TRBV5-5 and TRBJ1-6, with D maybe TRBD1 (6 bases). The CDR3 covers 14 residues. The V gene's germline CDR1 is SGHKS and CDR2 YYEKEE (reference sequence). V shed 3 bases and J shed 8 bases, with 12 bases lying between them. CDR3 in DNA: TGTGCCAGCAGCTCGGACAGCGGGGATTCACCCCTCCACTTT. Translation: CASSSDSGDSPLHF.

This chain joins TRBV6-5 and TRBJ2-3; D perhaps matches TRBD2 (5 bases). CDR1 is MNHEY, CDR2 SVGAGI, per germline. V was shortened by 7 bases and J by 5 bases, with 7 bases between the two germline ends. This CDR3 is 11 amino acids long. The CDR3 nucleotides are TGTGCCAGCACCCGGGGAGATACGCAGTATTTT. It yields the protein CASTRGDTQYF.

The chain is built from TRBV7-2 and TRBJ1-2, with 8 nucleotides matching TRBD1. J was trimmed by 8 bases and V by 4 bases; bases with no gene match: 6. Germline-derived CDR1 and CDR2 are SGHTA and FQGNSA. The CDR3 extends over 13 amino acids. The CDR3 loop is CASSSSWDRGYTF. The CDR3 bases are TGTGCCAGCAGCTCAAGTTGGGACAGGGGCTACACCTTC.

The chain has TRBV29-1 and TRBJ2-5; TRBD1 agrees at 9 bases. The DNA end favors TRBJ2-7, so the J call may be wrong. Germline-derived CDR1 and CDR2 are SQVTM and ANQGSEA. The CDR3 runs 16 residues. CDR3 bases: TGCAGCGTGGGACAGGGATTCGGAGAGGTCTCCTACGAGCAGTACTTC. Protein product: CSVGQGFGEVSYEQYF.

The genes are TRBV6-5 and TRBJ1-1; the match to TRBD1 covers 10 bases. The junction had 9 bases not matched to a gene; V was cut back by 6 bases and J by 11 bases. The V gene's germline CDR1 is MNHEY and CDR2 SVGAGI. This CDR3 is built from 13 residues. The CDR3 sequence is CASSTKGTGDAFF. CDR3 coding DNA: TGTGCCAGCAGCACCAAGGGGACAGGGGACGCTTTCTTT.

This chain connects TRBV5-4 to TRBJ1-6, with D unresolved. CDR1 SGHNT and CDR2 YYREEE come from the germline V gene (reference sequence). Trimming removed 4 bases from V and 5 bases from J, with 19 bases in between. The CDR3 loop spans 17 amino acids. CDR3 DNA: TGTGCCAGCAGCGCCCCGGGGATGCCTTCAAATAATTCACCCCTCCACTTT. As protein: CASSAPGMPSNNSPLHF.

This chain uses TRBV19 with TRBJ1-1; D possibly corresponds to TRBD1 (5 bases). The CDR3 runs to 15 residues. V dropped 7 bases and J dropped 5 bases, with 20 bases sitting between them. CDR1 LNHDA and CDR2 SQIVND come from the germline V gene (reference sequence). The CDR3 here is CASTSTDKGLTEAFF. CDR3 in DNA: TGTGCCAGTACCTCTACCGATAAGGGGCTGACTGAAGCTTTCTTT.

The chain carries TRBV6-1 and TRBJ2-5, with 9 bases that match TRBD1. The DNA end favors TRBJ2-7, so the J call may be wrong. The CDR3 loop spans 15 amino acids. Germline CDR1 is MNHNS and CDR2 is SASEGT. The CDR3 DNA reads TGTGCCAGCAATATGGACAGGGGCGCGGGTTACGAGCAGTACTTC. Amino acids: CASNMDRGAGYEQYF.

The chain has TRBV10-3 and TRBJ2-1; D gene unclear. The CDR3 contains 14 residues. CDR1 is ENHRY and CDR2 is SYGVKD in the germline V gene. Trimming removed 0 bases at V and 7 bases at J, with 10 bases between. CDR3 amino acids: CAISESLLLNEQFF. Here the CDR3 DNA reads TGTGCCATCAGTGAGTCTTTACTACTAAATGAGCAGTTCTTC.

This rearrangement joins TRBV29-1 to TRBJ2-7, with 8 bases lining up with TRBD1. This CDR3 has 13 amino acids. Germline V gives CDR1 SQVTM, CDR2 ANQGSEA. J lost 3 bases, V lost 0 bases, and 1 base had no gene match. As DNA, the CDR3 is TGCAGCGTTGAAGACGACAGGGGCTACGAGCAGTACTTC. Translation: CSVEDDRGYEQYF.

V and J are TRBV7-8 and TRBJ2-7, with D possibly TRBD1 on 5 matching bases. From germline, CDR1 is SGHVS and CDR2 FQNEAQ. The CDR3 spans 14 residues. V lost 1 base and J 4 bases, leaving 11 bases between the germline ends. The CDR3 protein is CASSLVQGRYEQYF. CDR3 sequence (DNA): TGTGCCAGCAGCTTAGTCCAGGGTCGATACGAGCAGTACTTC.

J is TRBJ1-4 and V is TRBV19; 11 nucleotides line up with TRBD1. V was pared by 3 bases and J by 8 bases, with 8 bases of the junction left unmatched. This CDR3 is built from 16 residues. The germline gives CDR1 LNHDA, CDR2 SQIVND (reference sequence). This CDR3 reads CASSILGQGAWEKLFF. The CDR3 DNA reads TGTGCCAGTAGTATCCTCGGACAGGGGGCTTGGGAAAAACTGTTTTTT.

This chain connects TRBV29-1 to TRBJ2-2; 11 positions agree with TRBD1. Germline loops: CDR1 SQVTM, CDR2 ANQGSEA. The CDR3 totals 13 residues. Trimming took 6 bases from V and 4 from J; bases not matched to a gene: 1. This CDR3 is CSVGTGGTGELFF. CDR3 sequence (DNA): TGCAGCGTAGGGACAGGGGGCACCGGGGAGCTGTTTTTT.

This chain uses TRBV7-9 with TRBJ2-2; D is perhaps TRBD2 (5 bases). Germline-derived CDR1 and CDR2 are SEHNR and FQNEAQ (reference sequence). V was cut by 2 bases and J by 1 base, with 8 bases left in between. CDR3 length equals 15 residues. As DNA, the CDR3 is TGTGCCAGCAGCTTACAGCGGCAGAACACCGGGGAGCTGTTTTTT. Translated: CASSLQRQNTGELFF. The variable domain in full, with the rest retrieved from reference TRBV7-9 and TRBJ2-2, is DTGVSQNPRHKITKRGQNVTFRCDPISEHNRLYWYRQTLGQGPEFLTYFQNEAQLEKSRLLSDRFSAERPKGSFSTLEIQRTEQGDSAMYLCASSLQRQNTGELFFGEGSRLTVL.

The CDR3 DNA reads TGTGCCAGCAGCTTGGCTGGCGGGGGAGATACGCAGTATTTT. It translates to CASSLAGGGDTQYF. V is TRBV5-4 and J is TRBJ2-3, with 7 bases that match TRBD2. The length of the CDR3 is 14 residues. Looked up from germline, CDR1 is SGHNT and CDR2 is YYREEE (reference sequence). J lost 5 bases, V lost 0 bases, and 3 bases had no gene match.

The V call is TRBV11-2, the J call TRBJ2-1; D remains unclear. The CDR3 has 14 residues. Germline V gene sequence: CDR1 SGHAT, CDR2 FQNNGV. Trimming took 2 bases from V and 10 from J, leaving 15 bases between them. Here the CDR3 reads CASSLNLGPLEQFF. DNA for the CDR3: TGTGCCAGCAGCTTAAATCTTGGCCCATTGGAGCAGTTCTTC.

This clone came up a few times. Additional DNA sequences in this sample encode the identical CDR3. The rearrangement links TRBV2 to TRBJ1-1, with TRBD1 as a possible D gene (5 bases). Trimming removed 5 bases at V and 4 bases at J, with 17 bases between. This CDR3 comprises 15 residues. In germline, CDR1 is SNHLY, CDR2 FYNNEI. The DNA for the CDR3 is TGTGCCAGCAGTCGCGACGTCCAGGGTTTCACTGAAGCTTTCTTT. It translates to CASSRDVQGFTEAFF.

The rearrangement joins TRBV29-1 to TRBJ2-7; 8 bases are a match to TRBD2. CDR1 is SQVTM, CDR2 ANQGSEA, per germline. The length of the CDR3 is 14 residues. Unmatched junction bases numbered 7, after V lost 4 bases and J lost 2 bases. CDR3 sequence (DNA): TGCAGCGTTGGGGGTGCGGGGGGAACCTACGAGCAGTACTTC. It is translated as CSVGGAGGTYEQYF.

The chain recombines TRBV18 with TRBJ2-2; the D gene is possibly TRBD2 (6 bases). This CDR3 has 14 amino acids. In germline, CDR1 is KGHSH, CDR2 LQKENI. The V end lost 0 bases, the J end lost 5 bases, and 7 bases lay between the germline ends. As DNA, the CDR3 is TGTGCCAGCTCACCACCAGGAGGGACCGGGGAGCTGTTTTTT. This encodes CASSPPGGTGELFF. The whole variable domain, filled in from reference TRBV18 and TRBJ2-2, reads NAGVMQNPRHLVRRRGQEARLRCSPMKGHSHVYWYRQLPEEGLKFMVYLQKENIIDESGMPKERFSAEFPKEGPSILRIQQVVRGDSAAYFCASSPPGGTGELFFGEGSRLTVL.